A selection of T cell receptor beta chains follows, all from one sample in a study of T cell repertoires in cytomegalovirus infection. TCRdb ran MiXCR on the reads and lists one entry per CDR3 protein. The data hold around 450,000 distinct CDR3 sequences, with 30% to 40% observed a single time. The sequencing input was PBMCs. Receptors originate from a human donor in good health (CMV status not recorded). Some clones in this sample may be carry-over from other donors' samples. Both conserved end residues are trimmed from each CDR3. The order of the fields is CDR3 protein, V gene, J gene.

ASRTAGTYEQY	TRBV6-1	TRBJ2-7
SARDMVARSGELF	TRBV20-1	TRBJ2-2
ASYGGTGELF	TRBV2	TRBJ2-2
ASSRTQPGQGPHEQY	TRBV18	TRBJ2-7
SARQGGRGTDGYT	TRBV20-1	TRBJ1-2
ASSLGGPGGSEQF	TRBV7-6	TRBJ2-1
ATSRDVGLANNEQF	TRBV15	TRBJ2-1
ASSLLMNTEAF	TRBV7-8	TRBJ1-1
ASSIQGNSPLQ	TRBV19	TRBJ1-6
SAREGLAGRNEQF	TRBV20-1	TRBJ2-1
ASSYSSRGGQPQH	TRBV6-2/TRBV6-3	TRBJ1-5
ASSAGTGRQPQH	TRBV18	TRBJ1-5
ASSQTSGRVVTGELF	TRBV27	TRBJ2-2
ASIRGQGETQY	TRBV10-2	TRBJ2-5
ASSLTSTPFETQY	TRBV7-3	TRBJ2-5
ATSTYGGAIRDGYT	TRBV15	TRBJ1-2
ASSQTGNTNEKLF	TRBV6-5	TRBJ1-4
ASRVFSQETQY	TRBV6-2/TRBV6-3	TRBJ2-5
ASSFWGPEQKLF	TRBV7-2	TRBJ1-4
ASSLGTGGSYGYT	TRBV7-8	TRBJ1-2
ASSLANLAVAGELF	TRBV7-8	TRBJ2-2
ASSQGINQPQH	TRBV14	TRBJ1-5
ASSQGRVAQQY	TRBV4-3	TRBJ2-7
ASSQATGTGILSLH	TRBV4-2	TRBJ1-6
ASSLVNEQY	TRBV7-8	TRBJ2-7
ASSPTRTVYNSPLH	TRBV7-2	TRBJ1-6